These T cell receptor beta chains were read from a single sample in a study of cytomegalovirus exposure and HLA in healthy donors. Data came from immunoSEQ multiplex PCR; TCRdb stores just in-frame clones and leaves some out. The data show about 110,000 clones, over 55% seen once. Sequenced material: PBMCs. The receptor source for this set is a female donor in good health and CMV-seronegative. Each CDR3 is given with its conserved first and last residue. The D gene is left open where the match is weak. Not all rows give a size; the values are once, few, many and, for expanded clones, a class.

D gene	clone size	V gene	J gene	CDR3 protein	CDR3 DNA
-	few	TRBV6-5	TRBJ1-1	CASSYLGGDTEAFF	TGTGCCAGCAGTTACCTCGGGGGGGACACTGAAGCTTTCTTT
TRBD1	-	TRBV11-2	TRBJ1-2	CASSPHPDRERGYTF	TGTGCCAGCAGCCCCCACCCCGACAGGGAACGGGGCTACACCTTC
-	few	TRBV7-9	TRBJ1-5	CASSHDSVNQPQHF	TGTGCCAGCAGCCATGACAGTGTCAATCAGCCCCAGCATTTT
-	-	TRBV7-9	TRBJ2-1	CASSPGGDREQFF	TGTGCCAGCAGCCCGGGAGGCGACAGGGAGCAGTTCTTC
TRBD1	-	TRBV30	TRBJ1-1	CAWGQGNTEAFF	TGTGCCTGGGGACAGGGGAACACTGAAGCTTTCTTT
-	once	TRBV7-6	TRBJ2-5	CASSLLQETQYF	TGTGCCAGCAGCTTACTCCAAGAGACCCAGTACTTC
-	-	TRBV5-1	TRBJ2-2	CASSSNRASNTGELFF	TGCGCCAGCAGCTCGAACAGGGCTTCGAACACCGGGGAGCTGTTTTTT
-	-	TRBV19	TRBJ2-7	CASSIGILGGYEQYF	TGTGCCAGTAGTATAGGGATCCTCGGGGGCTACGAGCAGTACTTC
TRBD2	-	TRBV7-2	TRBJ2-1	CASSLDLAGVEQFF	TGTGCCAGCAGCTTAGACCTAGCGGGAGTTGAGCAGTTCTTC
-	-	TRBV4-3	TRBJ2-5	CASSQYALGAQETQYF	TGCGCCAGCAGCCAATATGCATTGGGGGCCCAAGAGACCCAGTACTTC
-	once	TRBV5-1	TRBJ2-2	CASSLWGGAQNTGELFF	TGCGCCAGCAGCTTGTGGGGCGGAGCCCAGAACACCGGGGAGCTGTTTTTT
TRBD1	-	TRBV29-1	TRBJ1-2	CSVLTGGAGGYTF	TGCAGCGTGTTAACAGGGGGCGCAGGAGGCTACACCTTC
TRBD1	-	TRBV5-1	TRBJ1-3	CASSVTGTGGSSGNTIYF	TGCGCCAGCAGCGTTACCGGGACAGGGGGAAGCTCTGGAAACACCATATATTTT
-	-	TRBV21-1	TRBJ1-1	CASSNPTPCRRGNTEAFF	TGTGCCAGCAGCAATCCAACCCCCTGCCGGAGAGGGAACACTGAAGCTTTCTTT
TRBD2	-	TRBV14	TRBJ2-3	CASSQRLAGGLGKQYF	TGTGCCAGCAGCCAACGACTAGCGGGGGGCCTAGGGAAGCAGTATTTT
-	-	TRBV7-9	TRBJ2-3	CASSHPLRTNTQYF	TGTGCCAGCAGTCACCCCCTCCGCACAAATACGCAGTATTTT
-	few	TRBV6-1	TRBJ1-1	CASTREGRGTEAFF	TGTGCCAGCACTAGGGAGGGGCGCGGCACTGAAGCTTTCTTT
-	once	TRBV6-4	TRBJ2-1	CASSVFLGYEQFF	TGTGCCAGCAGTGTTTTCTTGGGCTATGAGCAGTTCTTC
TRBD1	-	TRBV7-3	TRBJ2-7	CASSLGGTGGPYEQYF	TGTGCCAGCAGCTTAGGGGGAACAGGGGGCCCCTACGAGCAGTACTTC
-	-	TRBV14	TRBJ1-4	CASSAGLRNEKLFF	TGTGCCAGCTCCGCGGGACTGAGAAATGAAAAACTGTTTTTT
-	-	TRBV19	TRBJ2-1	CASSSSGRGPEYNEQFF	TGTGCCAGTAGTAGTTCTGGTAGGGGCCCGGAGTACAATGAGCAGTTCTTC
TRBD1	-	TRBV29-1	TRBJ1-2	CSASLRGNYGYTF	TGCAGCGCTTCGCTCAGGGGGAACTATGGCTACACCTTC
-	-	TRBV19	TRBJ1-2	CASRSSSDGYTF	TGTGCCAGTAGGTCGAGCTCCGATGGCTACACCTTC
-	-	TRBV7-2	TRBJ2-5	CASSSGNPGETQYF	TGTGCCAGCAGCTCCGGGAACCCCGGGGAGACCCAGTACTTC
TRBD2	-	TRBV7-6	TRBJ2-7	CASSLVLAGGTYEQYF	TGTGCCAGCAGCTTAGTTCTTGCGGGAGGGACCTACGAGCAGTACTTC